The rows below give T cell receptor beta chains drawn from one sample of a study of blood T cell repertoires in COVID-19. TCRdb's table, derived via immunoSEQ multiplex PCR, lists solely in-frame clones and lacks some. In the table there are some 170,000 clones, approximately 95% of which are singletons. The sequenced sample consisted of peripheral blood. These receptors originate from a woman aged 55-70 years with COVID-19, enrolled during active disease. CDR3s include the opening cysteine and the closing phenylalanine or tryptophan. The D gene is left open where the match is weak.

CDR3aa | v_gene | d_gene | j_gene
CAWSVSRGSTEAFF | TRBV30 | - | TRBJ1-1
CASSSGDRNYGYTF | TRBV9 | TRBD1 | TRBJ1-2
CASRPRGHTGELFF | TRBV2 | - | TRBJ2-2
CAISQSGFGTDYGYTF | TRBV10-3 | TRBD1 | TRBJ1-2
CASSFGTGGGYGYTF | TRBV27 | TRBD1 | TRBJ1-2
CASSIQGMSQPQHF | TRBV5-6 | - | TRBJ1-5
CASRQGTWDGYTF | TRBV19 | - | TRBJ1-2
CASRRAGPYLYEQYF | TRBV11-2 | - | TRBJ2-7
CASSQEKGADTEAFF | TRBV4-3 | TRBD1 | TRBJ1-1
CASRQGAFGTFF | TRBV19 | TRBD1 | TRBJ1-1
CASSWGEPYEQYF | TRBV5-5 | - | TRBJ2-7
CASSFPSGGLNTEAFF | TRBV19 | TRBD1 | TRBJ1-1
CASSDRGQGGYGYTF | TRBV6-1 | TRBD1 | TRBJ1-2
CASSRGTGNEQFF | TRBV6-5 | TRBD1 | TRBJ2-1
CASSHRQNSVRTGANVLTF | TRBV4-1 | - | TRBJ2-6
CASQGSLHYEQYF | TRBV28 | - | TRBJ2-7
CASSPGGTGPNTEAFF | TRBV5-5 | TRBD1 | TRBJ1-1
CASSSTTGSTEAFF | TRBV5-1 | TRBD1 | TRBJ1-1
CASSITGVQPQHF | TRBV19 | TRBD1 | TRBJ1-5
CASSLGRGQGLKDTEAFF | TRBV7-2 | TRBD1 | TRBJ1-1
CASSYTLGLAKNIQYF | TRBV6-2/TRBV6-3 | - | TRBJ2-4
CASSIDQTSIDPYNEQFF | TRBV19 | - | TRBJ2-1
CASSLHLKETQYF | TRBV7-7 | - | TRBJ2-5
CASKPGHLSSYEQYF | TRBV2 | - | TRBJ2-7
CASRAGSGNTIYF | TRBV6-5 | - | TRBJ1-3
CASSPGQGWSPLHF | TRBV27 | TRBD1 | TRBJ1-6
CASSGDDRGSYLSNQPQHF | TRBV2 | TRBD1 | TRBJ1-5
CASFETGGGMRTF | TRBV19 | TRBD1 | TRBJ1-2
CASSLRGSGNEKLFF | TRBV7-8 | - | TRBJ1-4
CASSTTQISNQPQHF | TRBV19 | - | TRBJ1-5
CASSYSRAGQNIQYF | TRBV6-6 | - | TRBJ2-4
CASSLGGRNIQYF | TRBV5-1 | - | TRBJ2-4
CASSFGRSYEQYF | TRBV27 | - | TRBJ2-7
CASSLGQGYYNSPLHF | TRBV7-8 | - | TRBJ1-6
CASSGGLAANTGELFF | TRBV9 | TRBD2 | TRBJ2-2
CASSQDRGLAGGNEQFF | TRBV4-3 | TRBD2 | TRBJ2-1
CASSPGQRNTEAFF | TRBV9 | TRBD1 | TRBJ1-1
CASSWGQDNSPLHF | TRBV6-5 | TRBD1 | TRBJ1-6
CASSPLTGEDEAFF | TRBV5-1 | TRBD1 | TRBJ1-1
CASSRPGQSTDTQYF | TRBV5-1 | - | TRBJ2-3
CASSPLRNRVYGYTF | TRBV7-9 | - | TRBJ1-2
CASSLDSDFIGSYEQYF | TRBV11-2 | - | TRBJ2-7
CASSPSGGSYYGYTF | TRBV5-4 | - | TRBJ1-2
CASSSRDSAANYGYTF | TRBV5-4 | TRBD1 | TRBJ1-2
CASSQDRTGLTGELFF | TRBV4-2 | - | TRBJ2-2
CASSQVSGAGYGYTF | TRBV4-3 | - | TRBJ1-2
CASSRGQGEVYGYTF | TRBV7-9 | TRBD1 | TRBJ1-2
CASSRHLDRPKGTEAFF | TRBV6-6 | - | TRBJ1-1